The source of this TCR beta chain is a study of follicular helper T cells after annual influenza vaccination. General study findings and limits: Most later recoveries of Day 7 ICOS+CD38+ clones were ICOS-CD38- cTfh.

To note about this clone: Antigen unknown.

Noted time point: 2015-2016 season, 7 days after influenza vaccination. Assay used: immunoSEQ multiplex PCR; TCRdb lists only in-frame clones, some missing. Of 4,000 to 4,500 clones in the sample, around 80% are singletons; the top ten hold around 0.95%. Trimming cost V 3 bases and J 3 bases; bases outside gene matches: 13. CDR3 length equals 18 residues. The germline V gene has CDR1 MDHEN and CDR2 SYDVKM. Here the sequenced sample was CXCR5+ CD38- circulating T follicular helper cells from blood, taken 7 days after influenza vaccination. As to subset: circulating Tfh, non-naive CD4+CXCR5+PD-1+ (ICOS+CD38+ or ICOS-CD38-). The clonotype originates from an adult who received the influenza vaccine. The chain employs TRBV28 and TRBJ2-7; TRBD2 agrees at 11 bases. CDR3 DNA sequence: TGTGCCAGCAGTTTGAATTTTTTACCGGGACTAGCGGTCTACGAGCAGTACTTC. Translation gives CASSLNFLPGLAVYEQYF.